This record looks at one T cell receptor beta chain sequence and its context. No antigen is known for it. The sample belongs to a study of OX40 agonist ivuxolimab in advanced cancers. The overall study: Patients received intravenous ivuxolimab every 2 weeks at 0.01 to 10 mg/kg. Study-level findings and limits: CD8+ T cells showed, on average, more clonal expansion than CD4+ cells.

This CDR3 has 12 residues. Per germline, CDR1 MNHNY and CDR2 SVGAGI (reference sequence). Trimming stripped 8 bases from V and 4 bases from J, with 8 bases between. Data came from immunoSEQ multiplex PCR; TCRdb stores just in-frame clones and leaves some out. The table records about 57,000 clones, nearly 85% of them present only once. This receptor was taken from an adult with an advanced solid tumor such as melanoma, head and neck, liver or kidney cancer. This material consisted of CD4+ or CD8+ T cells sorted from blood, taken in a trial of the OX40 agonist ivuxolimab. The genes are TRBV6-6 and TRBJ2-2, with D uncertain. CDR3 region: CASRATTGELFF. The DNA for the CDR3 is TGTGCCAGCCGGGCCACCACCGGGGAGCTGTTTTTT.